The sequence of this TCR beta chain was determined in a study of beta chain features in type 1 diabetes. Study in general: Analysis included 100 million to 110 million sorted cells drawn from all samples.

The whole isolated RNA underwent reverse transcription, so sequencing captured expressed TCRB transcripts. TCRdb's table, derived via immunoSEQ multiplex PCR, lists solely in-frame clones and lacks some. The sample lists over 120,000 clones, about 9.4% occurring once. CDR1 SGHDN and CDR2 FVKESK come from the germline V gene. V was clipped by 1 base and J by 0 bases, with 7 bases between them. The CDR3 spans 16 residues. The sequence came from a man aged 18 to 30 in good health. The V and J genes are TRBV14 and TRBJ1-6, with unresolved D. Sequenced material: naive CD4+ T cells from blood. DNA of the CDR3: TGTGCCAGCAGCCAAGGGTTGAGCTCCTATAATTCACCCCTCCACTTT. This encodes CASSQGLSSYNSPLHF.